Below are 18 T cell receptor beta chains sequenced from a single sample in a study of T cells after yellow fever vaccination. Each CDR3 protein is one row after TCRdb ran MiXCR on the 5' RACE reads. The data contain 150,000 to 200,000 distinct CDR3 sequences, about a tenth of them singletons. The sample in question was CD8+ T cells sorted from PBMCs, obtained 45 days after the yellow fever booster vaccination. Every receptor here comes from a man between 18 and 35 years old who received the YFV17D yellow fever vaccine.

There are a few counts of this clonotype. The genes are TRBV7-7 and TRBJ2-2, with D perhaps matching TRBD1 or TRBD2 (5 bases each). Trimming cost V 4 bases and J 0 bases, with 9 bases left between them. There are 15 residues in the CDR3. CDR1 is SSHAT, CDR2 FNYEAQ, per germline (reference sequence). Here the CDR3 DNA reads TGTGCCAGCAGCTCGGGGCGACCGAACACCGGGGAGCTGTTTTTT. Translating it yields CASSSGRPNTGELFF.

The V gene is TRBV7-9, the J gene TRBJ2-5, with 9 bases lining up with TRBD2. The CDR3 covers 17 residues. Germline CDR1 is SEHNR and CDR2 is FQNEAQ (reference sequence). The ends lost 4 bases at V and 5 bases at J; junction bases unmatched: 14. The CDR3: CASSSLAGPERLETQYF. The DNA of the CDR3 is TGTGCCAGCAGCTCCCTAGCGGGGCCCGAACGATTGGAGACCCAGTACTTC.

This clonotype was observed a handful of times. This chain links TRBV18 with TRBJ1-6, with a weak D call TRBD1 (6 bases). Germline-derived CDR1 and CDR2 are KGHSH and LQKENI. The V end was cut by 3 bases, the J end by 1 base, with 13 bases between. This CDR3 is built from 17 residues. The CDR3 DNA reads as TGTGCCAGCTCACCCCGGGGACACCTATCCTATAATTCACCCCTCCACTTT. It codes for CASSPRGHLSYNSPLHF.

In its sample, this clonotype was seen a few times. The chain employs TRBV18 and TRBJ2-3; perhaps D is TRBD1 or TRBD2 (6 bases each). The ends were cut back, 3 bases at V and 2 bases at J, with 18 bases in the middle. Germline values: CDR1 KGHSH, CDR2 LQKENI. This CDR3 is built from 17 residues. The CDR3: CASSPWTRGGNTDTQYF. The CDR3 bases are TGTGCCAGCTCACCTTGGACCAGAGGGGGGAACACAGATACGCAGTATTTT.

The V gene is TRBV4-1, the J gene TRBJ1-5; a weak D match, TRBD1 (5 bases). There are 17 residues in the CDR3. The germline gives CDR1 MGHRA, CDR2 YSYEKL. Trimming cost V 2 bases and J 1 base, with 15 bases left between them. The CDR3 nucleotides are TGCGCCAGCAGCCAATGGACCCCCGGGGACAGCAATCAGCCCCAGCATTTT. Protein sequence: CASSQWTPGDSNQPQHF.

This clonotype came up a few times. Written as DNA, the CDR3 is TGTGCCAGCAGTCCAACTCTAACCGGGGAGCTGTTTTTT. Translating it yields CASSPTLTGELFF. The gene calls are TRBV12-3 or TRBV12-4 and TRBJ2-2; no definite D call. The CDR3 has 13 residues. The V and J ends lost 5 bases and 5 bases respectively, with 9 bases between them.

This clonotype showed up many times. Here the CDR3 DNA reads TGTGCCAGCAGCTTAGAAGGGCTTATCACAGATACGCAGTATTTT. As protein: CASSLEGLITDTQYF. The rearrangement joins TRBV11-2 to TRBJ2-3, with unresolved D. The CDR3 spans 15 residues. Trimming took off 0 bases at V and 2 bases at J, with 9 bases between the two ends. The V gene's germline CDR1 is SGHAT and CDR2 FQNNGV.

The rearrangement links TRBV27 to TRBJ2-7; tentatively, D is TRBD1 (5 bases). Germline V gene sequence: CDR1 MNHEY, CDR2 SMNVEV (reference sequence). Trimming left V 5 bases short and J 7 bases short, with 18 bases between. The CDR3 has 14 residues. This CDR3 is CASSTSPGSGEQYF. The CDR3 DNA reads TGTGCCAGCAGTACATCCCCAGGGTCTGGGGAGCAGTACTTC.

This clonotype was found a few times. V is TRBV4-1 and J is TRBJ2-2, with a tentative D call TRBD2 (6 bases). This CDR3 has 13 residues. V lost 1 base and J lost 9, with 9 bases in between. The germline gives CDR1 MGHRA, CDR2 YSYEKL. The CDR3 here is CASSQAEGWELFF. The CDR3 nucleotides are TGCGCCAGCAGCCAAGCGGAGGGTTGGGAGCTGTTTTTT.

A note on this clonotype: The junction departs from germline at one end; a sequencing error may be responsible. This sequence joins TRBV10-3 and TRBJ2-3; D is undetermined. CDR3 length: 14 amino acids. CDR1 is ENHRY, CDR2 SYGVKD, per germline. The CDR3 coding sequence is TGTGCCCTCAGTGAGTTGGCTGGCACAGATACGCAGTATTTT. This codes for CALSELAGTDTQYF.

This chain connects TRBV7-9 to TRBJ1-1; D call uncertain. CDR1 is SEHNR, CDR2 FQNEAQ, per germline (reference sequence). Trimming shortened V by 1 base and J by 10 bases, and 16 bases separated the two germline ends. This CDR3 contains 14 residues. The CDR3 here is CASSLDAGSNGAFF. Here the CDR3 DNA reads TGTGCCAGCAGCTTAGACGCGGGCTCGAATGGAGCTTTCTTT.

As regards this clonotype: A junction end diverges from the germline sequence, so it may reflect a read error. The chain recombines TRBV4-3 with TRBJ2-5, with 7 bases aligning to TRBD1. This CDR3 is built from 13 residues. Germline V gene lookup returns CDR1 LGHNA and CDR2 YSLEER. The CDR3 here is CASSQDSGQIPSF. The CDR3 DNA sequence: TGCGCCAGCAGCCAAGATTCGGGACAGATTCCTAGCTTC.

The chain has TRBV20-1 and TRBJ1-2; D remains unclear. V lost 6 bases and J 6 bases, leaving 14 bases between the germline ends. CDR3 size: 12 residues. The germline gives CDR1 DFQATT, CDR2 SNEGSKA (reference sequence). The CDR3 region has the DNA TGCAGTGCCCTCACAGCTTTCAATGGCTACACCTTC. This sequence encodes CSALTAFNGYTF.

This clonotype showed up many times. The chain couples TRBV11-2 to TRBJ1-5, with no clear D. Trimming removed 2 bases at V and 7 bases at J, with 9 bases between. Germline CDR1 SGHAT, CDR2 FQNNGV. The CDR3 is 13 amino acids. The CDR3 reads CASSLRSQQPQHF. Written as DNA, the CDR3 is TGTGCCAGCAGCTTACGTTCCCAACAGCCCCAGCATTTT.

The chain is built from TRBV7-3 and TRBJ1-4; 8 nucleotides align to TRBD1. This CDR3 has 17 amino acids. Unmatched junction bases numbered 6, after V lost 3 bases and J lost 0 bases. Per germline, CDR1 SGHTA and CDR2 FQGTGA. The CDR3 DNA is TGTGCCAGCAGCTTGAGGCAGGGGGCTACAACTAATGAAAAACTGTTTTTT. Its translation is CASSLRQGATTNEKLFF.

This clonotype was counted ten times or more. The chain couples TRBV6-2 or TRBV6-3 to TRBJ2-5; the D is unclear. The germline V gene encodes CDR1 MNHEY and CDR2 SVGEGT. V gave up 2 bases and J gave up 4 bases, with 2 bases separating them. The CDR3 length is 11 residues. Written as DNA, the CDR3 is TGTGCCAGCAGTTACCGAGAGACCCAGTACTTC. Its translation: CASSYRETQYF.

This clonotype was observed a handful of times. This sequence joins TRBV12-3 or TRBV12-4 and TRBJ2-3, with 7 nucleotides matching TRBD2. V lost 3 bases and J lost 2; bases outside the gene matches: 5. This CDR3 region has 15 residues. CDR3 region: CASSFRDYPTDTQYF. The CDR3 bases are TGTGCCAGCAGTTTCCGGGACTACCCCACAGATACGCAGTATTTT.

CDR3 residues: CASSAGQGTEQYV. Here the CDR3 DNA reads TGTGCCAGCAGCGCCGGACAGGGGACCGAGCAGTACGTC. The rearrangement joins TRBV9 to TRBJ2-7; 9 bases are a match to TRBD1. The CDR3 sequence is 13 residues long. The V gene's germline CDR1 is SGDLS and CDR2 YYNGEE. V was pared by 3 bases and J by 6 bases, with 4 bases of the junction left unmatched.